The 8 T cell receptor beta chains listed next were all sequenced from one sample in a study of identical twins. One entry per CDR3 protein, called by TCRdb with MiXCR from the 5' RACE reads. This table holds hundreds of thousands of distinct CDR3 sequences, approximately 6% found once. Sequencing input: naive T cells sorted from blood. Receptors were obtained from a man between 18 and 29 years old in good health.

This clonotype was observed a handful of times. The gene calls are TRBV12-3 or TRBV12-4 and TRBJ2-4, with 10 bases lining up with TRBD1. This CDR3 region has 14 residues. Germline trimming cut 0 bases from V and 7 bases from J; bases unmatched to any gene: 0. DNA for the CDR3: TGTGCCAGCAGTTTAGCGGGACAGGGGAACATTCAGTACTTC. Protein product: CASSLAGQGNIQYF.

V usage is TRBV29-1 and J usage is TRBJ1-2, with 8 bases lining up with TRBD1. Germline V gene data show CDR1 as SQVTM and CDR2 as ANQGSEA. The CDR3 has 18 residues. V trimming: 2 bases; J trimming: 4 bases; junction bases outside the gene matches: 18. The CDR3 sequence is CSVETTGAQTSTSYGYTF. The CDR3 nucleotides are TGCAGCGTTGAAACGACAGGGGCTCAAACATCGACCAGCTATGGCTACACCTTC.

V gene TRBV6-1 combines with J gene TRBJ1-2; 7 bases agree with TRBD1. The CDR3 is 16 amino acids. The V segment lost 6 bases and the J segment 1 base; nucleotides outside the gene matches: 11. CDR1 MNHNS and CDR2 SASEGT come from the germline V gene. The CDR3: CASRKTGTDFNYGYTF. In DNA form, the CDR3 reads TGTGCCAGCAGGAAAACCGGGACAGACTTTAACTATGGCTACACCTTC.

This chain uses TRBV7-8 with TRBJ2-7, with 9 bases aligning to TRBD1. With 3 bases clipped from V and 2 bases from J, the junction kept 5 bases outside the gene matches. The germline CDR1 and CDR2 sequences are SGHVS and FQNEAQ. The CDR3 covers 15 residues. The CDR3 coding sequence is TGTGCCAGCAGCTTGGGGACAGGGCTTACCTACGAGCAGTACTTC. Its translation is CASSLGTGLTYEQYF.

This chain joins TRBV7-3 and TRBJ1-1, with D maybe TRBD1 (5 bases). CDR1 and CDR2 from the germline V gene are SGHTA and FQGTGA. Trimming pared 2 bases from V and 5 bases from J, leaving 15 bases between. The CDR3 contains 15 residues. The DNA for the CDR3 is TGTGCCAGCAGCTTAGATGGGGCCTCCGGTACTGAAGCTTTCTTT. It codes for CASSLDGASGTEAFF.

In this sample, this clonotype turned up a few times. The chain employs TRBV7-9 and TRBJ2-3; TRBD2 is a possible D gene (5 bases). Germline V gene lookup returns CDR1 SEHNR and CDR2 FQNEAQ (reference sequence). This CDR3 spans 13 amino acids. V was shortened by 7 bases and J by 4 bases, with 12 bases between the two germline ends. CDR3 DNA sequence: TGTGCCAGCACCGACACCGGGGCAGATACGCAGTATTTT. Amino acids: CASTDTGADTQYF.

The rearrangement uses TRBV29-1 and TRBJ2-5; tentatively, D is TRBD2 (5 bases). The CDR3 runs to 16 residues. Germline assignment: CDR1 SQVTM and CDR2 ANQGSEA. V was shortened by 0 bases and J by 4 bases, with 18 bases between the two germline ends. The CDR3 nucleotides are TGCAGCGTTGAAGATGCTCTAGGACTGCTGGCAGAGACCCAGTACTTC. It encodes CSVEDALGLLAETQYF.

This clonotype was seen ten or more times. V and J are TRBV5-6 and TRBJ2-1; D is possibly TRBD1 (5 bases). This CDR3 comprises 16 residues. The ends were cut back, 1 base at V and 7 bases at J, with 18 bases in the middle. Germline V gene lookup returns CDR1 SGHDT and CDR2 YYEEEE. The CDR3 nucleotides are TGTGCCAGCAGCTTGCCCCAGGGTGTCTTGGCGAATGAGCAGTTCTTC. Translation: CASSLPQGVLANEQFF. The complete variable domain, with remaining parts taken from reference TRBV5-6 and TRBJ2-1, reads DAGVTQSPTHLIKTRGQQVTLRCSPKSGHDTVSWYQQALGQGPQFIFQYYEEEERQRGNFPDRFSGHQFPNYSSELNVNALLLGDSALYLCASSLPQGVLANEQFFGPGTRLTVL.